A single sample is the source of the 16 T cell receptor beta chains below, sequenced in a study of T-cell reconstitution after alpha-beta-depleted transplantation in children. TCRbeta library construction was performed incorporating unique molecular identifiers. TCRdb independently ran MiXCR on the PCR reads; one entry per CDR3 protein. Of about 610,000 distinct CDR3 sequences detected, roughly a tenth appear once; the ten largest clones hold about 4%. Source: PBMCs from the stem cell graft donor, taken from the stem cell graft. Receptors originate from a human donor who donated a stem cell graft to a child with acute myeloid leukemia.

In this sample, this clonotype turned up many times. This chain links TRBV4-2 with TRBJ2-2; D possibly corresponds to TRBD2 (5 bases). The V end lost 0 bases, the J end lost 7 bases, and 6 bases lay between the germline ends. There are 13 residues in the CDR3. Germline lookup yields CDR1 LGHNA and CDR2 YNFKEQ. CDR3 residues: CASSQDGNGELFF. The CDR3 bases are TGTGCCAGCAGCCAAGACGGGAACGGGGAGCTGTTTTTT.

CDR3 amino acids: CASTLTGGSMYEQYF. The CDR3 nucleotides are TGTGCCAGCACCCTGACGGGAGGGAGTATGTACGAGCAGTACTTC. The V and J genes are TRBV25-1 and TRBJ2-7; 8 bases are shared with TRBD2. Per the germline V gene, CDR1 is MGHDK and CDR2 is SYGVNS. The CDR3 sequence is 15 residues long. J gave up 4 bases and V 7 bases, and 12 bases lay outside the gene matches.

This clonotype has at least ten counts. J is TRBJ2-3 and V is TRBV12-3 or TRBV12-4; D ambiguous. Trimming took 6 bases from V and 5 from J, leaving 6 bases between them. The CDR3 runs 11 residues. The CDR3 spells CASRVLDTQYF. The CDR3, as DNA: TGTGCCAGCAGGGTTCTAGATACGCAGTATTTT.

This clonotype was seen a handful of times. The DNA for the CDR3 is TGTGCCAGCGGACCGAGTAGAGCAAACACCGGGGAGCTGTTTTTT. Translated, it gives CASGPSRANTGELFF. V gene TRBV5-6 combines with J gene TRBJ2-2; D gene unclear. Trimming left V 7 bases short and J 2 bases short, with 15 bases between. The CDR3 spans 15 residues. The germline gives CDR1 SGHDT, CDR2 YYEEEE. The whole variable domain, filled in from reference TRBV5-6 and TRBJ2-2, reads DAGVTQSPTHLIKTRGQQVTLRCSPKSGHDTVSWYQQALGQGPQFIFQYYEEEERQRGNFPDRFSGHQFPNYSSELNVNALLLGDSALYLCASGPSRANTGELFFGEGSRLTVL.

This clonotype was picked up many times. This chain uses TRBV9 with TRBJ2-7, with 7 nucleotides matching TRBD2. CDR3 length: 13 residues. In germline, CDR1 is SGDLS, CDR2 YYNGEE. The ends lost 3 bases at V and 3 bases at J; junction bases unmatched: 3. The CDR3 here is CASSAERDYEQYF. In DNA form, the CDR3 reads TGTGCCAGCAGCGCCGAGCGGGACTACGAGCAGTACTTC.

This rearrangement joins TRBV29-1 to TRBJ2-5; D assignment may be TRBD1 or TRBD2 (6 bases each). Looked up from germline, CDR1 is SQVTM and CDR2 is ANQGSEA. This CDR3 comprises 15 residues. V shed 3 bases and J shed 1 base, with 15 bases lying between them. The CDR3 spells CSVERRGGGQETQYF. CDR3 nucleotide sequence: TGCAGCGTTGAGAGACGAGGAGGGGGCCAAGAGACCCAGTACTTC. Drawing the rest from reference TRBV29-1 and TRBJ2-5, the complete variable domain is SAVISQKPSRDICQRGTSLTIQCQVDSQVTMMFWYRQQPGQSLTLIATANQGSEATYESGFVIDKFPISRPNLTFSTLTVSNMSPEDSSIYLCSVERRGGGQETQYFGPGTRLLVL.

This clonotype was observed a few times. The rearrangement joins TRBV30 to TRBJ2-7; no firm D call. The V end lost 0 bases, the J end lost 6 bases, and 18 bases lay between the germline ends. Germline lookup yields CDR1 GTSNPN and CDR2 SVGIG (reference sequence). CDR3 length: 15 amino acids. For the CDR3, the DNA is TGTGCCTGGAGTGTTAACTCCCTTCTCTCTCGCGAGCAGTACTTC. As protein: CAWSVNSLLSREQYF.

This clonotype came up a few times. This rearrangement joins TRBV12-1 to TRBJ2-5; the D segment call TRBD2 is taken from the table without a DNA check. TRBV12-1 is a pseudogene locus. The CDR3 consists of 14 residues. This chain's CDR3 is CASSRWDLGKTQYF. Written as DNA, the CDR3 is TGTGCCAGCAGCCGATGGGACTTAGGGAAGACCCAGTACTTC.

This clonotype was seen repeatedly, ten times or more. V usage is TRBV10-3 and J usage is TRBJ2-3, with 15 bases lining up with TRBD2. From germline, CDR1 is ENHRY and CDR2 SYGVKD. Unmatched junction bases numbered 3, after V lost 8 bases and J lost 0 bases. CDR3 size: 16 residues. The CDR3 DNA reads as TGTGCCATCGGGGGACTAGCGGGGGGTAGCACAGATACGCAGTATTTT. As protein: CAIGGLAGGSTDTQYF.

This clonotype was picked up many times. The junction differs from germline at one of its ends, possibly a read error. The J gene is TRBJ1-1, the V gene TRBV20-1; D is unclear. The CDR3 is made up of 11 amino acids. CDR1 is DFQATT and CDR2 is SNEGSKA in the germline V gene (reference sequence). CDR3 nucleotide sequence: TGCATACTTAACCGTAACAATGAAGCTTTCTTT. This encodes CILNRNNEAFF.

The chain couples TRBV7-6 to TRBJ2-7; 9 nucleotides match TRBD1. There are 15 residues in the CDR3. The germline gives CDR1 SGHVS, CDR2 FNYEAQ. V was clipped by 8 bases and J by 4 bases; unmatched bases: 12. Written as DNA, the CDR3 is TGTGCCAGCTCCGCGAGGGTGGGACAGGGATACGAGCAGTACTTC. Protein: CASSARVGQGYEQYF.

V is TRBV12-3 or TRBV12-4 and J is TRBJ2-7; the D is unclear. The CDR3 is made up of 12 amino acids. V was pared by 6 bases and J by 5 bases, with 11 bases between. This CDR3 is CASSPFGDEQYF. Here the CDR3 DNA reads TGTGCCAGCAGCCCCTTCGGAGACGAGCAGTACTTC.

This clonotype has a count of ten or more. The rearrangement links TRBV20-1 to TRBJ2-3; TRBD2 matches at 7 bases. The ends lost 5 bases at V and 0 bases at J; junction bases unmatched: 8. Germline values: CDR1 DFQATT, CDR2 SNEGSKA (reference sequence). The CDR3 covers 15 residues. This CDR3 is CSAPMERGSTDTQYF. In DNA form, the CDR3 reads TGCAGTGCTCCCATGGAGCGGGGTAGCACAGATACGCAGTATTTT.

The rearrangement uses TRBV3-1 and TRBJ2-2; TRBD2 matches 13 bases. The germline gives CDR1 LGHDT, CDR2 YNNKEL (reference sequence). V lost 3 bases and J lost 7; bases outside the gene matches: 14. This CDR3 contains 19 residues. CDR3 amino acids: CASSQQRAGLAGEVGELFF. In DNA, the CDR3 is TGTGCCAGCAGCCAGCAAAGGGCTGGACTAGCGGGAGAGGTCGGGGAGCTGTTTTTT.

This clonotype has ten or more counts. The chain joins TRBV20-1 to TRBJ1-6, with D possibly matching TRBD1 (6 bases). Germline V lookup: CDR1 DFQATT, CDR2 SNEGSKA (reference sequence). Trimming took 0 bases from V and 0 from J, leaving 12 bases between them. The length of the CDR3 is 17 residues. The CDR3 DNA sequence: TGCAGTGCTAGAGATAACAGGGAGAGCTCCTATAATTCACCCCTCCACTTT. Encoded protein: CSARDNRESSYNSPLHF.

The chain links TRBV20-1 to TRBJ2-3, with D possibly TRBD2 on 6 matching bases. This CDR3 region has 16 residues. Germline assignment: CDR1 DFQATT and CDR2 SNEGSKA (reference sequence). V was cut by 2 bases and J by 1 base, with 16 bases left in between. DNA of the CDR3: TGCAGTGCTAGATACCTAGCGAAAGGGGGCACAGATACGCAGTATTTT. This encodes CSARYLAKGGTDTQYF.